This TCR beta chain stems from a study of CXCR3-negative and CXCR3-positive naive CD8 T cells. Findings and caveats of the study: Hydrophobicity of TRB CDR3s was greater in CXCR3-positive naive cells than in CXCR3-negative naive cells.

It was by 5' RACE with UMI labels that the TRB cDNA libraries were prepared. Following a re-call of the 5' RACE reads, TCRdb has one entry per CDR3 protein and lacks DNA. This listing includes 55,000 to 70,000 distinct CDR3 sequences. Germline V gene sequence: CDR1 LNHDA, CDR2 SQIVND (reference sequence). The CDR3 runs 14 residues. Regarding this clonotype: What it binds is not known.

The V and J genes are TRBV19 and TRBJ2-1; TCRdb's D gene call, TRBD1, goes unchecked for lack of DNA. The sequence was collected from a human donor in good health. Some clones in this sample may be carry-over from other donors' samples. The specimen sequenced was naive CXCR3+ CD8+ T cells from blood. Subset described: CD45RO-CCR7+CD27+CD95- naive CD8+ T cells expressing CXCR3 (TNR3+). This chain's CDR3 is CASSMAGSYNEQFF.